The present entry profiles one T cell receptor (beta chain) with its context. Its antigen is still unknown. This specimen comes from a study of cytomegalovirus exposure and HLA in healthy donors. Primers for the PCR totalled 60 Vbeta and 13 Jbeta. Clones were read by immunoSEQ multiplex PCR, and TCRdb kept only the in-frame ones, dropping some. The sample carries approximately 130,000 clones, 75% recorded once. Study-wide results and limits: Through in vitro validation, a few CMV-associated chains were shown to be specific for CMV antigens.

V was trimmed by 2 bases and J by 4 bases, leaving 14 bases between them. This CDR3 is built from 15 residues. Germline assignment: CDR1 SGHTA and CDR2 FQGNSA. This receptor was identified in a man aged 25 to 40 in good health and CMV-seronegative. Sequenced input: PBMCs. The V gene is TRBV7-2, the J gene TRBJ2-5, with D possibly being TRBD2 (6 bases). CDR3 amino acids: CASSLYGSPTETQYF. In nucleotides, the CDR3 is TGTGCCAGCAGCTTATACGGGAGTCCGACAGAGACCCAGTACTTC.